This T cell receptor beta chain was identified in a study of T-cell reconstitution after alpha-beta-depleted transplantation in children. The V end lost 5 bases, the J end lost 0 bases, and 17 bases lay between the germline ends. The CDR3 sequence is 16 residues long. Germline V CDR1 and CDR2: SGHDT, YYEEEE. This clonotype was counted ten times or more. This sample's TCRbeta library carried unique molecular identifier barcodes. TCRdb redid the calling of the PCR reads with MiXCR, one entry per CDR3 protein. The sample contains roughly 100,000 distinct CDR3 sequences, about 6.8% of which appear only once.

The clonotype comes from a boy between 2 and 10 years old with acute lymphoblastic leukemia, due to receive a stem cell transplant. This chain uses TRBV5-6 with TRBJ1-1; D is ambiguous. The sample in question was PBMCs, obtained before TCRalphabeta/CD19-depleted stem cell transplant. CDR3 region: CASRPRNLGMNTEAFF. CDR3 DNA sequence: TGTGCCAGCAGGCCCCGTAACTTAGGAATGAACACTGAAGCTTTCTTT.